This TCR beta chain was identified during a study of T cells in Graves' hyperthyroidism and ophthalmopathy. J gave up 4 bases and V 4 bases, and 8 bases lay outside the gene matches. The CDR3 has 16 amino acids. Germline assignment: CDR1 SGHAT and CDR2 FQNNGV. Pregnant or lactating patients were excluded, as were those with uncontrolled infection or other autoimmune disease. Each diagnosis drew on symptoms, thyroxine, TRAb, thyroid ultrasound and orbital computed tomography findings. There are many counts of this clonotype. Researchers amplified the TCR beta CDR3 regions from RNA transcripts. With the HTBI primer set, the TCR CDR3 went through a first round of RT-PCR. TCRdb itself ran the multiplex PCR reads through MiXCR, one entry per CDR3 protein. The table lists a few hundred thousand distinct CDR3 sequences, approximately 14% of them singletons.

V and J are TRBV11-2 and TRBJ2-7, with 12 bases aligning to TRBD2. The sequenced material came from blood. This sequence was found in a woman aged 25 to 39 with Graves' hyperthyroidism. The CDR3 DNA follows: TGTGCCAGCAGCTCGTCGACTAGCGGGAGATGTTACGAGCAGTACTTC. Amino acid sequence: CASSSSTSGRCYEQYF.